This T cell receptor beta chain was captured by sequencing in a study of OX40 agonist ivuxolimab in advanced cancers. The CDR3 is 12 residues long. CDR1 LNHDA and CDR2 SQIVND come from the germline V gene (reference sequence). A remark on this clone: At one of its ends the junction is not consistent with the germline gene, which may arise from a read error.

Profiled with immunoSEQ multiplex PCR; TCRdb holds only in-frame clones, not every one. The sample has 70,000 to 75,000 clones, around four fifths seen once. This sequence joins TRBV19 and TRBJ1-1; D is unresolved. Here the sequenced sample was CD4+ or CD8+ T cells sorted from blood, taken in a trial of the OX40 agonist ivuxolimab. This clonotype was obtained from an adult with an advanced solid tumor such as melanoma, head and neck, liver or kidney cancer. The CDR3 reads CASSMPNSEAFF. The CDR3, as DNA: TGTGCCAGTAGTATGCCCAACAGTGAAGCTTTCTTT. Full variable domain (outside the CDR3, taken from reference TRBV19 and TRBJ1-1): DGGITQSPKYLFRKEGQNVTLSCEQNLNHDAMYWYRQDPGQGLRLIYYSQIVNDFQKGDIAEGYSVSREKKESFPLTVTSAQKNPTAFYLCASSMPNSEAFFGQGTRLTVV.